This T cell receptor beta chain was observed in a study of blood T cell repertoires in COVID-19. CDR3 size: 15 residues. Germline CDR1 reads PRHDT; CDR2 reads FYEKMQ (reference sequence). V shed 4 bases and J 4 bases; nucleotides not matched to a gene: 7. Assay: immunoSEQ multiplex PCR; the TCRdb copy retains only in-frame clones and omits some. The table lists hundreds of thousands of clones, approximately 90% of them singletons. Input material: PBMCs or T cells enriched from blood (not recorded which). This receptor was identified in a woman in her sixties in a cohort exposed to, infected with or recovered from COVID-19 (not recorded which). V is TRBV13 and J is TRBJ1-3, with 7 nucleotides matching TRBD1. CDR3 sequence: CASSSVDRMGNTIYF. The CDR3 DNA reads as TGTGCCAGCAGCTCTGTGGACAGGATGGGAAACACCATATATTTT.